The source of this T cell receptor beta chain is a study of CD8+CD57+ T cells in acquired aplastic anemia. The wider study: Each DNA sample taken from sorted CD4+ and CD8+ cells came to around 3.4 ug on average.

Trimming cost V 1 base and J 0 bases, with 10 bases left between them. The CDR3 has 16 residues. Profiles of TCR beta VDJ and CDR3 were generated from a genomic DNA template. MiXCR, applied by TCRdb to the reads, yields one record per CDR3 protein. The sample lists around 130,000 distinct CDR3 sequences; about 60% were seen once. Study-level points and caveats: For CD8+ Simpson's diversity, patients and controls showed no significant difference.

This clonotype appeared a few times. Its antigen is as yet unknown. Patients chosen for sequencing had shown CD8+CD57+ cell expansion by flow cytometry. Patients uniformly had severe acquired aplastic anemia. Blood sampling was performed on the patients, and none of them had received therapy by then. This receptor was identified in a human donor with aplastic anemia. The sequencing sample was made of sorted CD4+, CD8+, or CD8+CD57+ T cells (not recorded which) from PBMCs. This chain links TRBV12-3 or TRBV12-4 with TRBJ2-1; D is unresolved. The CDR3 nucleotides read TGTGCCAGCAGTTTAGGCTCCTTCCTCTCCTACAATGAGCAGTTCTTC. It yields the protein CASSLGSFLSYNEQFF.